This T cell receptor beta chain was sequenced in a study of cytomegalovirus exposure and HLA in healthy donors. Overall study results and limits: In an earlier analysis, about 90% or about 30%: the productive usage of most TCR beta V segments. For most subjects, TCR beta sequences were reported to predict HLA-A and HLA-B alleles with accuracy. Another analysis was done later, and it associated 16,951 TCR beta sequences with HLA alleles at 0.05 false discovery rate.

The primer mix had 60 Vbeta and 13 Jbeta primers. Sequencing was performed with immunoSEQ multiplex PCR; in TCRdb, only in-frame clones are kept and a portion is missing. In the table there are around 75,000 clones, about four fifths of which are singletons. Comments on this clone: Its specificity is not known.

Germline CDR1 is SGHAT and CDR2 is FQNNGV. The V end was cut by 5 bases, the J end by 7 bases, with 11 bases between. The CDR3 is made up of 12 amino acids. V and J are TRBV11-2 and TRBJ1-2, with D perhaps TRBD1 (5 bases). The sequencing input was PBMCs. This receptor was identified in a man in his forties in good health and CMV-seronegative. The CDR3 sequence is CASSVVRVGYTF. The DNA of the CDR3 is TGTGCCAGCAGCGTCGTCAGGGTTGGCTACACCTTC.